This T cell receptor beta chain was found in a study of long-term antiretroviral therapy in people with HIV. In regard to this clone: Its antigen remains unidentified.

Study outcomes and limitations: Although diversity increased after ART, it remained lower than in transplant donor controls.

Germline CDR1 is ENHRY and CDR2 is SYGVKD. The V end lost 6 bases, the J end lost 3 bases, and 6 bases lay between the germline ends. This CDR3 comprises 11 residues. They ran version v3.0 of the immunoSEQ assay at survey level. Each sample had sequencing targeting about 40,000-50,000 T-cell genomes. Method: immunoSEQ multiplex PCR; TCRdb's copy keeps in-frame clones and lacks some. The data show some 15,000 clones, 60% to 80% seen once. The origin of this receptor is a middle-aged woman with HIV. The chain employs TRBV10-3 and TRBJ2-7, with a weak D call TRBD2 (6 bases). The sample in question was unsorted PBMCs, obtained 0.5 years before starting antiretroviral therapy. CDR3 residues: CAISGGYEQYF. The DNA for the CDR3 is TGTGCCATCAGCGGGGGCTACGAGCAGTACTTC.